The 6 T cell receptor beta chains below were found in one sample sequenced in a study of blood T cell repertoires in COVID-19. Assay: immunoSEQ multiplex PCR; the TCRdb copy retains only in-frame clones and omits some. The sample records 130,000 to 150,000 clones, approximately 90% being singletons. Sample: PBMCs or T cells enriched from blood (not recorded which). These TCRs come from a woman in her twenties or thirties with acute COVID-19.

The chain carries TRBV27 and TRBJ1-2, with TRBD1 matching 7 bases. Germline loops: CDR1 MNHEY, CDR2 SMNVEV (reference sequence). Trimming removed 4 bases from V and 5 bases from J; junction bases left unmatched: 10. The CDR3 spans 15 residues. In DNA, the CDR3 is TGTGCCAGCAGTTACGACAGGGTGAACCCGTATGGCTACACCTTC. Translated, it gives CASSYDRVNPYGYTF.

The chain combines TRBV4-2 with TRBJ2-7, with TRBD1 matching 7 bases. The CDR3 covers 15 residues. CDR1 LGHNA and CDR2 YNFKEQ come from the germline V gene. J lost 2 bases, V lost 1 base, and 5 bases had no gene match. Written as DNA, the CDR3 is TGTGCCAGCAGCCAAGGACGGGACAGAGCCTACGAGCAGTACTTC. Amino acid sequence: CASSQGRDRAYEQYF.

The chain recombines TRBV28 with TRBJ2-4, with D possibly TRBD1 on 5 matching bases. The CDR3 extends over 19 amino acids. V gave up 3 bases and J gave up 0 bases, with 21 bases separating them. CDR1 is MDHEN, CDR2 SYDVKM, per germline. CDR3 coding DNA: TGTGCCAGCAGTTTGCGAAACACACAGGTTCCGGGAGCCAAAAACATTCAGTACTTC. It codes for CASSLRNTQVPGAKNIQYF.

Only a few counts were recorded for this clone. The V and J genes are TRBV5-4 and TRBJ2-7; 9 nucleotides match TRBD1. Unmatched junction bases numbered 10, after V lost 4 bases and J lost 5 bases. Germline values: CDR1 SGHNT, CDR2 YYREEE (reference sequence). There are 15 residues in the CDR3. The CDR3, as DNA: TGTGCCAGCAGCCTGACCGGGACAGGGCTCCACGAGCAGTACTTC. Translating gives CASSLTGTGLHEQYF.

CDR3 coding DNA: TGTGCCAGCAGCTCCCCTAGTTCGGCGGGGGGGAGCGGCAATGAGCAGTTCTTC. Translating it yields CASSSPSSAGGSGNEQFF. The J gene is TRBJ2-1, the V gene TRBV7-2; 9 bases map to TRBD2. Germline V CDR1 and CDR2: SGHTA, FQGNSA. V shed 4 bases, J shed 6 bases, and the junction held 16 bases outside the gene matches. The CDR3 runs to 18 residues.

The chain has TRBV28 and TRBJ2-7; 8 bases agree with TRBD2. V lost 5 bases, J lost 0 bases, and 12 bases stayed unmatched. CDR3 length: 17 residues. Germline lookup yields CDR1 MDHEN and CDR2 SYDVKM. The CDR3 DNA sequence: TGTGCCAGCAGTCCGTGGGAAGGTAGCGGGACCTCCTACGAGCAGTACTTC. Protein product: CASSPWEGSGTSYEQYF.